Listed here are 13 T cell receptor beta chains from one sample, sequenced in a study of CD8+ T cells in alopecia areata. Cells that came from pooled cutaneous lymph nodes were sorted using CD4, CD8alpha, NKG2D, NKG2ACE and other markers. Extracted RNA was reverse transcribed, and the resulting cDNA served as sequencing template. The protocol was immunoSEQ multiplex PCR, while the TCRdb copy is restricted to in-frame clones and leaves out a portion. The record shows roughly 260,000 clones for this sample, with no singletons present. Sequencing was performed on CD4+ T cells sorted from a lymph node. Receptors were obtained from a C3H/HeJ mouse with alopecia areata. This line is of MHC haplotype H2-k.

A note on this clone: Gene and germline names: mouse. The read halts 4 residues ahead of the CDR3 end, with the missing end drawn from the germline J gene. The V and J genes are TRBV5 and TRBJ2-4; 10 bases match TRBD2. This CDR3 has 15 amino acids. Unmatched junction bases numbered 5, after V lost 5 bases and J lost 3 bases. Germline V lookup: CDR1 LGHNA, CDR2 YNLKQL (reference sequence). This CDR3 is CASSSDWGPQNTLYF. CDR3 DNA (partial): TGTGCCAGCAGCTCGGACTGGGGGCCCCAAAAC.

This clone was seen only a few times. Mouse germline and gene names are used. The CDR3 end is not reached by the read, which stops 4 residues before it; the germline J gene fills it in. The sample contains more than one DNA sequence encoding this CDR3. This chain joins TRBV19 and TRBJ2-5; TRBD2 matches 11 bases. This CDR3 region has 15 residues. Unmatched junction bases numbered 1, after V lost 1 base and J lost 3 bases. CDR1 and CDR2 (germline): FNHDT, SITEND (reference sequence). The sequenced part of the CDR3 DNA is TGTGCCAGCAGTATACGGACTGGGGGGCAAGAC. Translated: CASSIRTGGQD. The entire CDR3 sequence reads CASSIRTGGQDTQYF.

With respect to this clone: Gene names are the mouse ones. Read sequence stops 4 residues before the CDR3 end, and the germline J gene provides the missing end. Other nucleotide sequences from this sample produce the same CDR3. The chain carries TRBV14 and TRBJ2-1; 7 bases map to TRBD2. Germline V gene sequence: CDR1 SGHDT, CDR2 FRDEAV. Unmatched junction bases numbered 4, after V lost 4 bases and J lost 3 bases. The CDR3 is 14 amino acids. CDR3 DNA, as far as it was read: TGTGCCAGCAGTCCTACTGGGGTCTATGCT. Translation: CASSPTGVYA. The entire CDR3 protein is CASSPTGVYAEQFF. The whole variable domain, filled in from reference TRBV14 and TRBJ2-1, reads EAGVTQSPRYAVLQEGQAVSFWCDPISGHDTLYWYQQPRDQGPQLLVYFRDEAVIDNSQLPSDRFSAVRPKGTNSTLKIQSAKQGDTATYLCASSPTGVYAEQFFGPGTRLTVL.

This clone appeared a few times. Gene names are the mouse ones. The missing CDR3 end, 4 residues past where the read stops, is filled in from the germline J gene. This sample also contains other DNA sequences that code for the same CDR3. The J gene is TRBJ2-1, the V gene TRBV19; 8 nucleotides match TRBD2. The CDR3 covers 15 residues. The junction had 5 bases not matched to a gene; V was cut back by 4 bases and J by 2 bases. Germline V gives CDR1 FNHDT, CDR2 SITEND (reference sequence). The CDR3 loop reads CASSPDWGDYAEQFF. CDR3 bases read: TGTGCCAGCAGTCCAGACTGGGGAGACTATGCT.

Of note for this clone: Any gene name here is a mouse gene name. In the same sample, other DNA sequences code for this CDR3. The CDR3 DNA, read in part, is TGCACCTGCAGTGCAGGGACTTTTCAAGAC. This gives the protein CTCSAGTFQD. The CDR3 in full is CTCSAGTFQDTQYF. This chain uses TRBV1 with TRBJ2-5, with a tentative D call TRBD2 (5 bases). Read sequence stops 4 residues before the CDR3 end, and the germline J gene provides the missing end. The V end lost 1 base, the J end lost 3 bases, and 8 bases lay between the germline ends. Germline V gives CDR1 NSQYPW, CDR2 LRSPGD (reference sequence). The CDR3 extends over 14 amino acids.

This clone has just a few counts. Gene labels here are mouse ones. The read stops 4 residues short of the end of the CDR3; the missing end is completed from the germline J gene. The V call is TRBV19, the J call TRBJ2-3; a possible D gene is TRBD1 (5 bases). V was cut by 2 bases and J by 4 bases, with 8 bases left in between. CDR1 is FNHDT and CDR2 is SITEND in the germline V gene (reference sequence). This CDR3 spans 13 amino acids. The DNA read from the CDR3 is TGTGCCAGCAGTATCCCAGGGTCAGAA. Protein: CASSIPGSE. The whole CDR3 protein is CASSIPGSETLYF.

This clone was recorded a few times. Gene labels here are mouse ones. The CDR3 end lies 4 residues beyond the end of the read and is filled in from the germline J gene. This same CDR3 is encoded by further DNA sequences in the sample. The V call is TRBV13-3, the J call TRBJ2-3; D unresolved. Germline V gene data show CDR1 as NNHDY and CDR2 as SYVADS. This CDR3 is 13 amino acids long. Trimming removed 3 bases from V and 0 bases from J, with 5 bases in between. Here the CDR3 reads CASSANSAETLYF. CDR3 DNA (partial): TGTGCCAGCAGTGCTAATAGTGCAGAA.

Turning to this clone: Gene names are mouse gene names. The read comes to an end 3 residues before the CDR3 does, leaving the germline J gene to fill in the end. This rearrangement joins TRBV19 to TRBJ1-6; a weak D match, TRBD1 (5 bases). TRBJ1-6 is reported as an ORF; its role is uncertain. Trimming shortened V by 1 base and J by 4 bases, and 6 bases separated the two germline ends. CDR3 size: 14 residues. Germline assignment: CDR1 FNHDT and CDR2 SITEND (reference sequence). CDR3 in amino acids: CASSIPGYNSPLYF. The CDR3 bases that were read are TGTGCCAGCAGTATACCAGGGTATAATTCGCCC.

This clone was observed a handful of times. Gene names follow the mouse nomenclature. The read ends 4 residues before the CDR3 terminus; that terminus is restored from the germline J gene. Distinct nucleotide sequences in the sample also encode this CDR3. V and J are TRBV13-1 and TRBJ2-5; D is unresolved. Per the germline V gene, CDR1 is NSHNY and CDR2 is SYGAGN. V was shortened by 2 bases and J by 2 bases, with 3 bases between the two germline ends. CDR3 size: 12 residues. The part of the CDR3 DNA that was read is TGTGCCAGCAGTGACAGCCAAGAC. Its translation: CASSDSQD. The CDR3 in its entirety is CASSDSQDTQYF.

This clone was seen a handful of times. Gene names denote mouse genes. From the germline J gene comes the end of the CDR3, since the read stops 4 residues before it. Other nucleotide sequences in the sample specify the same CDR3. The V gene is TRBV19, the J gene TRBJ2-1, with D possibly matching TRBD2 (7 bases). The CDR3 totals 14 residues. The ends were cut back, 2 bases at V and 5 bases at J, with 11 bases in the middle. CDR1 and CDR2 (germline): FNHDT, SITEND (reference sequence). The CDR3 loop reads CASSMGGADAEQFF. The CDR3 bases that were read are TGTGCCAGCAGTATGGGGGGCGCCGATGCT.

A note on this clone: The listed genes are named as in mouse. Other nucleotide sequences from this sample produce the same CDR3. CDR3 DNA, as far as it was read: TGTGCCAGCAGTCGTGACAGAAATTCCTATAATTCGCCC. Translating it yields CASSRDRNSYNSP. The full CDR3 protein is CASSRDRNSYNSPLYF. The rearrangement joins TRBV19 to TRBJ1-6; perhaps TRBD1 as D (5 bases). The read falls 3 residues short of the CDR3 end, and the missing part is taken from the germline J gene. Being an ORF, TRBJ1-6 has a function that is uncertain. Germline CDR1 and CDR2: FNHDT and SITEND (reference sequence). CDR3 length: 16 residues. The germline V and J ends were trimmed by 4 bases and 0 bases, with 11 bases remaining between them.

This clone was seen a handful of times. Gene names denote mouse genes. The CDR3 goes on 4 residues after the read ends, and that part is filled in from the germline J gene. V is TRBV13-2 and J is TRBJ2-1, with 11 bases matching TRBD2. This CDR3 has 16 residues. Germline V lookup: CDR1 NNHNN, CDR2 SYGAGS (reference sequence). With V trimmed by 6 bases and J by 3 bases, 8 bases remained unmatched. This CDR3 is CASDPRTGGIYAEQFF. The DNA read from the CDR3 is TGTGCCAGCGACCCCCGGACTGGGGGGATCTATGCT.

This clone was found a few times. The genes and germline here are from mouse. The read falls 4 residues short of the CDR3 end, and the missing part is taken from the germline J gene. The rearrangement uses TRBV17 and TRBJ2-7, with TRBD2 matching 8 bases. Germline-derived CDR1 and CDR2 are MNHDT and YYDKIL. This CDR3 comprises 14 residues. Unmatched junction bases numbered 3, after V lost 3 bases and J lost 2 bases. The CDR3 region is CASSSSTGAYEQYF. The CDR3 bases that were read are TGTGCTAGCAGTAGCTCGACTGGGGCCTAT.